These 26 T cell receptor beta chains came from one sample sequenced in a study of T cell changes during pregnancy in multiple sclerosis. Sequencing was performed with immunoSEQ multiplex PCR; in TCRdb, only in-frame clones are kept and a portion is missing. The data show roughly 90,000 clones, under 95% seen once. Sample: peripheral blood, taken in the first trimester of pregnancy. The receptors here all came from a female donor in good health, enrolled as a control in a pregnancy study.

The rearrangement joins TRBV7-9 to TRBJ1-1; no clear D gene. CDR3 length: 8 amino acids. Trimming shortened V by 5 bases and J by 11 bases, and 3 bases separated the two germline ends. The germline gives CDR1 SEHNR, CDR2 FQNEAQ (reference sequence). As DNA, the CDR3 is TGTGCCAGCAGCCGTGCTTTCTTT. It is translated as CASSRAFF.

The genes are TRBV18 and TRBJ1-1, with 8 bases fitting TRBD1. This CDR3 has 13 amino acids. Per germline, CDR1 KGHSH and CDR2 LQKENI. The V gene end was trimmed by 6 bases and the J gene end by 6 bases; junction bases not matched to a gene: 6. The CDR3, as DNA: TGTGCCAGCTCCTGGACAGGGAAGGCTGAAGCTTTCTTT. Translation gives CASSWTGKAEAFF. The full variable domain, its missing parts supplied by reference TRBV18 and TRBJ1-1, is NAGVMQNPRHLVRRRGQEARLRCSPMKGHSHVYWYRQLPEEGLKFMVYLQKENIIDESGMPKERFSAEFPKEGPSILRIQQVVRGDSAAYFCASSWTGKAEAFFGQGTRLTVV.

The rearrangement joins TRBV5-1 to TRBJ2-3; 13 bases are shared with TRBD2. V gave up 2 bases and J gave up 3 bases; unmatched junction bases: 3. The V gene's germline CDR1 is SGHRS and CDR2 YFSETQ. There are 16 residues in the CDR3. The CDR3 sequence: CASSLGTSGATDTQYF. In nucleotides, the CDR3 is TGCGCCAGCAGCTTAGGGACTAGCGGGGCGACAGATACGCAGTATTTT.

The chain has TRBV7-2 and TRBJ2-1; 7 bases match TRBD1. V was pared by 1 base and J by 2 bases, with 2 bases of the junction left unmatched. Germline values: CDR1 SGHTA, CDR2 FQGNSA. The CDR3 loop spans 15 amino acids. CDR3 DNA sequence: TGTGCCAGCAGCTTAGGACAGGGCCCCTACAATGAGCAGTTCTTC. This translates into CASSLGQGPYNEQFF.

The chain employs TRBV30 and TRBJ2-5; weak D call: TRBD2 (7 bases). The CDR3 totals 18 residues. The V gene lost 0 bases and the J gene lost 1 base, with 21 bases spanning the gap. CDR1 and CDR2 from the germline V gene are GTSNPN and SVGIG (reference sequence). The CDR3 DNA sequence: TGTGCCTGGAGTGTATACAGGGAGGGAATGGGTCCCCAAGAGACCCAGTACTTC. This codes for CAWSVYREGMGPQETQYF.

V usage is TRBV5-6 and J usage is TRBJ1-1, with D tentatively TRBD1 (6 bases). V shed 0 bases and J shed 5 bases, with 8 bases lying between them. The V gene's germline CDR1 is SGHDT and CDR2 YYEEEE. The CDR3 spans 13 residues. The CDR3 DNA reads TGTGCCAGCAGCTTGGAAGGGGGTACTGAAGCTTTCTTT. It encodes CASSLEGGTEAFF.

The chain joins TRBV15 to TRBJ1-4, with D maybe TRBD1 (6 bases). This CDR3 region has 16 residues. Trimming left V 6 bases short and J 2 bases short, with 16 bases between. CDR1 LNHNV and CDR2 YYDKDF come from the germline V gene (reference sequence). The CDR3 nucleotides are TGTGCCACCAGTAGGTCCCGGGGGGGCACTAATGAAAAACTGTTTTTT. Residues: CATSRSRGGTNEKLFF.

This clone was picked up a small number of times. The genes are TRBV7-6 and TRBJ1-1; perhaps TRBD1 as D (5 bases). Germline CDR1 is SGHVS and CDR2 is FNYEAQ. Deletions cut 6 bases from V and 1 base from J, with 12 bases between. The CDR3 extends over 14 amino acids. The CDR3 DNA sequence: TGTGCCAGCAGGCCAGGGTATGGGAACACTGAAGCTTTCTTT. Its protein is CASRPGYGNTEAFF.

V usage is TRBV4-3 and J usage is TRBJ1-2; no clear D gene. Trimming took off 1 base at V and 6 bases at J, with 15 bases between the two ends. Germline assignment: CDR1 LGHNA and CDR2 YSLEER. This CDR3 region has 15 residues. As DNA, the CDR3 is TGCGCCAGCAGCCAAGCCCCCATGAGGCGGGATGGCTACACCTTC. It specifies CASSQAPMRRDGYTF.

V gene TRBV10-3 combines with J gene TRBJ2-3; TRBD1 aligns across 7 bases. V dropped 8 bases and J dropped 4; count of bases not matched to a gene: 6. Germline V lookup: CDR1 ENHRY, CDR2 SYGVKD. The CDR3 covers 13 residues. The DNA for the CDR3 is TGTGCCATCGGACCCCAGGGGGCAGATACGCAGTATTTT. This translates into CAIGPQGADTQYF.

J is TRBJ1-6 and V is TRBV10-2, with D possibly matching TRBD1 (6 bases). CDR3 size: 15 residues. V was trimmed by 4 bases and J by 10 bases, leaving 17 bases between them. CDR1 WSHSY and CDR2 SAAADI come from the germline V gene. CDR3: CASSGDGTTHSPLHF. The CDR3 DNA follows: TGCGCCAGCAGTGGGGATGGGACAACTCACTCACCCCTCCACTTT.

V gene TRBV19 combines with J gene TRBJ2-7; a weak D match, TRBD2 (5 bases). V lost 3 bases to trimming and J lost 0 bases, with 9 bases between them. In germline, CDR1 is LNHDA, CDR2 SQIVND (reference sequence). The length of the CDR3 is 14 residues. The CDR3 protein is CASSIEGSSYEQYF. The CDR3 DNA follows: TGTGCCAGTAGTATTGAGGGAAGCTCCTACGAGCAGTACTTC.

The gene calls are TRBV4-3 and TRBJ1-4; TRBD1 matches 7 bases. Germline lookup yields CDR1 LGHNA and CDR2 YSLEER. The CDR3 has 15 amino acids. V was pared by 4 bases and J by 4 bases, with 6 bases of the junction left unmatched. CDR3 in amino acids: CASSPTGAINEKLFF. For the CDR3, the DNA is TGCGCCAGCAGCCCTACAGGGGCGATTAATGAAAAACTGTTTTTT.

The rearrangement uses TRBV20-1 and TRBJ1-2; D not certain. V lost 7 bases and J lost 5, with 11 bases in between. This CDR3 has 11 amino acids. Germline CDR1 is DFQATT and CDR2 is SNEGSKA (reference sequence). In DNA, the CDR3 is TGCAGTGGTCCGGAGGAATATGGCTACACCTTC. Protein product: CSGPEEYGYTF.

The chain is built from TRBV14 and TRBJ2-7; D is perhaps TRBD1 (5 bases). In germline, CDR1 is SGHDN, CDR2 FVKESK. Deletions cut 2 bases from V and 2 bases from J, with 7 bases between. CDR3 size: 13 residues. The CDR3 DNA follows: TGTGCCAGCAGCCAACCAGGGCCCTACGAGCAGTACTTC. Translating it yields CASSQPGPYEQYF.

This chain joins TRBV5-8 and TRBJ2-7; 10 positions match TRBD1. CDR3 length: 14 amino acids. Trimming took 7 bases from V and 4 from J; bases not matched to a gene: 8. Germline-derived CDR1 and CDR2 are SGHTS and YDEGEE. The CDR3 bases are TGTGCCAGCTATAGGGGGGGACAGGGGTACGAGCAGTACTTC. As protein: CASYRGGQGYEQYF.

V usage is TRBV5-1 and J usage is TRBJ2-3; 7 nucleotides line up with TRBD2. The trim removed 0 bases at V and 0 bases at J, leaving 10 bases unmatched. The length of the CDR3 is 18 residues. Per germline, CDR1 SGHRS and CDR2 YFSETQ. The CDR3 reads CASSLGAGTLLSTDTQYF. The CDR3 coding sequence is TGCGCCAGCAGCTTGGGAGCGGGGACCCTACTTAGCACAGATACGCAGTATTTT.

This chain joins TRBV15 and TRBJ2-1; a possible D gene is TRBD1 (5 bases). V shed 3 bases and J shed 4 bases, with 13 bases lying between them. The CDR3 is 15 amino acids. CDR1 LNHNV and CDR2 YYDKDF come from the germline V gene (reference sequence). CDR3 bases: TGTGCCACCAGCAGCCCGGCAGGGTCTTACAATGAGCAGTTCTTC. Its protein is CATSSPAGSYNEQFF.

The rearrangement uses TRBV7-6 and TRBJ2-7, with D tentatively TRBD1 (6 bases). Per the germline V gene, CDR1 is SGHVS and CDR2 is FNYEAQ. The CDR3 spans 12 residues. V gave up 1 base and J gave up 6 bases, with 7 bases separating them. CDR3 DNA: TGTGCCAGCAGCTTAGGAGGGGGCGAGCAGTACTTC. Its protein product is CASSLGGGEQYF.

In DNA, the CDR3 is TGTGCCAGCAGCCAACTCGGACAGGGGGACACAGATACGCAGTATTTT. Translating gives CASSQLGQGDTDTQYF. The V gene is TRBV5-6, the J gene TRBJ2-3; 10 nucleotides match TRBD1. The V gene's germline CDR1 is SGHDT and CDR2 YYEEEE. There are 16 residues in the CDR3. With 4 bases clipped from V and 2 bases from J, the junction kept 7 bases outside the gene matches.

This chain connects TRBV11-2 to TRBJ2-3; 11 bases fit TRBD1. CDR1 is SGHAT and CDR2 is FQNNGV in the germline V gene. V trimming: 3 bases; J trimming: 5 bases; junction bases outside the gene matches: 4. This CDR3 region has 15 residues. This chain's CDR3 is CASSLDRGLRDTQYF. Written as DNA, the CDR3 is TGTGCCAGCAGCTTGGACAGGGGGCTCAGAGATACGCAGTATTTT. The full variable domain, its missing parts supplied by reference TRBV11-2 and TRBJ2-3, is EAGVAQSPRYKIIEKRQSVAFWCNPISGHATLYWYQQILGQGPKLLIQFQNNGVVDDSQLPKDRFSAERLKGVDSTLKIQPAKLEDSAVYLCASSLDRGLRDTQYFGPGTRLTVL.

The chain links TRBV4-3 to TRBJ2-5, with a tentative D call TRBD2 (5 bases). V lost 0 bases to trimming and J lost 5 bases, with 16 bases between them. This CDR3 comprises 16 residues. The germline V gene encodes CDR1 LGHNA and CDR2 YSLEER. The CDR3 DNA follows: TGCGCCAGCAGCCAAGATCGTCGGGCGGGTCGGGAGACCCAGTACTTC. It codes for CASSQDRRAGRETQYF.

The CDR3 coding sequence is TGTGCCTGGAGTGTCCCGGGACAGGGAAATTCACCCCTCCACTTT. It specifies CAWSVPGQGNSPLHF. The chain links TRBV30 to TRBJ1-6; the match to TRBD1 covers 9 bases. In germline, CDR1 is GTSNPN, CDR2 SVGIG (reference sequence). Unmatched junction bases numbered 4, after V lost 0 bases and J lost 7 bases. The CDR3 has 15 amino acids.

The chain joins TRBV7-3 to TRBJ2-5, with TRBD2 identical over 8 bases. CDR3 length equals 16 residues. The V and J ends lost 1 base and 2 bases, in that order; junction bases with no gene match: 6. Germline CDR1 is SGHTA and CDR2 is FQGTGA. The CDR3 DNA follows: TGTGCCAGCAGCTTAAGACCGGGACTAGTGCAAGAGACCCAGTACTTC. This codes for CASSLRPGLVQETQYF. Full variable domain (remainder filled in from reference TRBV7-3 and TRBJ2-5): GAGVSQTPSNKVTEKGKYVELRCDPISGHTALYWYRQSLGQGPEFLIYFQGTGAADDSGLPNDRFFAVRPEGSVSTLKIQRTERGDSAVYLCASSLRPGLVQETQYFGPGTRLLVL.

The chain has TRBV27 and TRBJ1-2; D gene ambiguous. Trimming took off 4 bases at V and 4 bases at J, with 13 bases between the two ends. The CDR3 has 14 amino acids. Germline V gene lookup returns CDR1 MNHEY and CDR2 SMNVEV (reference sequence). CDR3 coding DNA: TGTGCCAGCAGTTCCAGCGGACTGCCCTATGGCTACACCTTC. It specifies CASSSSGLPYGYTF.

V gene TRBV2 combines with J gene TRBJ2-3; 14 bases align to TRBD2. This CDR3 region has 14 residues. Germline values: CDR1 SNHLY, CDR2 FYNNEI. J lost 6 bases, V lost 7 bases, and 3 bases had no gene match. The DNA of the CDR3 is TGTGCCAGCACCCGACTAGCGGGAGGGGATACGCAGTATTTT. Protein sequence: CASTRLAGGDTQYF.